The clone carrying this T cell receptor beta chain was seen at least ten times. Its target is not known. Read coverage stops 3 residues before the CDR3 terminus; the germline J gene supplies the remainder. This entry is derived from a study of T cell clonality in common variable immunodeficiency. Germline V gene sequence: CDR1 DFQATT, CDR2 SNEGSKA (reference sequence). The CDR3 length is 12 residues. Study-wide results and limits: CVID subjects had higher TCRbeta clonality than healthy controls, most marked in about a third. Compared with controls, CVID subjects had fewer shared TCRbeta clones. Fewer deletions and N-nucleotide insertions were reportedly seen in common variable immunodeficiency TCR beta sequences.

CVID and control samples used equivalent genomic DNA input. TCRdb's copy holds only in-frame clones and misses some; the assay was immunoSEQ multiplex PCR. Sampling found some 42,000 clones, none seen once. The sample taken for sequencing was peripheral blood mononuclear cells. The chain has TRBV20-1 and TRBJ1-2; D is possibly TRBD1 (5 bases). The TCR comes from a person aged 18-70 years in good health. CDR3 protein: CSANPGRGGYTF. The DNA read from the CDR3 is TGCAGTGCCAACCCAGGAAGGGGAGGC.